The rows below give T cell receptor beta chains drawn from one sample of a study of cytomegalovirus exposure and HLA in healthy donors. The data were produced by immunoSEQ multiplex PCR, yet TCRdb's version contains in-frame clones alone and is incomplete. This repertoire shows 95,000 to 100,000 clones, around 77% found once; its top ten account for 19%. Sequencing input: PBMCs. Receptors were obtained from an older woman in good health and CMV-seropositive. The conserved cysteine and the conserved F or W are not part of the CDR3 here.

TRBJ1-2 | TRBV7-2 | ASSPRQGSNGYT
TRBJ2-7 | TRBV7-3 | ASSLQGFGDEQY
TRBJ2-1 | TRBV18 | ASSPTLAGGDNEQF
TRBJ1-3 | TRBV5-8 | ASSLGDFSGNTIY
TRBJ2-1 | TRBV19 | ASSTRWSKGYEQF
TRBJ1-1 | TRBV4-1 | ASSPPTGSNTEAF
TRBJ1-4 | TRBV5-1 | ASSSGTGFEKLF
TRBJ1-1 | TRBV2 | ASSDPRGDQDTEAF
TRBJ2-7 | TRBV5-1 | ASRPGQGPYEQY
TRBJ2-3 | TRBV10-2 | ASSATDTQY
TRBJ2-2 | TRBV27 | ASSLSHRAGAGELF
TRBJ1-1 | TRBV19 | ASSIVRGAEAF
TRBJ1-1 | TRBV20-1 | SARDNRAAF
TRBJ1-5 | TRBV6-1 | ASERGDNQPQH
TRBJ2-5 | TRBV28 | ASSSLGTVQETQY
TRBJ2-1 | TRBV5-8 | ASSRRLAGNYNEQF
TRBJ2-1 | TRBV11-3 | ASSKGTSGSIYEQF